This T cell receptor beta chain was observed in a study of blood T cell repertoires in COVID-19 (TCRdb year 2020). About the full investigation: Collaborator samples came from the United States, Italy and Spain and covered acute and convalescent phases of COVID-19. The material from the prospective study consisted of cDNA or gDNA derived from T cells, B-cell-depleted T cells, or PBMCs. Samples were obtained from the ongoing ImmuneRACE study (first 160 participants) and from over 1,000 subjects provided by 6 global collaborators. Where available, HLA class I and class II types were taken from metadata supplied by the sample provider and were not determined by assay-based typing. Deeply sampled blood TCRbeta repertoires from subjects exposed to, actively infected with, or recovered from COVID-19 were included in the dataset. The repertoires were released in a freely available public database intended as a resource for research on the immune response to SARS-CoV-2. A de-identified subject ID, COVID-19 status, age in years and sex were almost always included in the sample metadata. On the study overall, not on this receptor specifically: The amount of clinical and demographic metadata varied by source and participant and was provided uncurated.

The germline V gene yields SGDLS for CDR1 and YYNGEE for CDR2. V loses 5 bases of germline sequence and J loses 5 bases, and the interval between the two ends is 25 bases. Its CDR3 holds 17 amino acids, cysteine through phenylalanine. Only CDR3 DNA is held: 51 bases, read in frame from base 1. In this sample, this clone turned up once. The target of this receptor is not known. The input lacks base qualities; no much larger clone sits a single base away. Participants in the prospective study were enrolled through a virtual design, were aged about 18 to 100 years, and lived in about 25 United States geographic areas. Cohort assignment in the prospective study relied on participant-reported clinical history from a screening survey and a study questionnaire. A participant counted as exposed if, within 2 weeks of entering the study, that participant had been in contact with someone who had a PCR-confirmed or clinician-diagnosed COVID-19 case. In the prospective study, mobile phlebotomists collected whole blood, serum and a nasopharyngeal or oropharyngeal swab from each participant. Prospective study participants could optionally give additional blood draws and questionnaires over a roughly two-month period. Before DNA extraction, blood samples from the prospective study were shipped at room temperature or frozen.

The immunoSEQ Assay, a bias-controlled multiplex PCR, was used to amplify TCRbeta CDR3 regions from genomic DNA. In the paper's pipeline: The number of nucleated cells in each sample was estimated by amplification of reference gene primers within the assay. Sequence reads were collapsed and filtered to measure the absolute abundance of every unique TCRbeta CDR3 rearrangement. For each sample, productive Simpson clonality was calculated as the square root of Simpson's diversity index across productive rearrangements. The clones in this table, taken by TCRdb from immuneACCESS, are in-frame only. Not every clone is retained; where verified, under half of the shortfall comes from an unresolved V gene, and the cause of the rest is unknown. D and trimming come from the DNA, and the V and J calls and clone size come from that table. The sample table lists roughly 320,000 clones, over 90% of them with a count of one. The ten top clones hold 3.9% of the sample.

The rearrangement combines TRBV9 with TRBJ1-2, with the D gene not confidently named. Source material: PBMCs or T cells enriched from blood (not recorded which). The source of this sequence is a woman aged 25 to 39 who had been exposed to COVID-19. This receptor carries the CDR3 CASSHPLEKGGPYGYTF. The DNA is TGTGCCAGCAGTCATCCCCTGGAGAAAGGCGGGCCTTATGGCTACACCTTC. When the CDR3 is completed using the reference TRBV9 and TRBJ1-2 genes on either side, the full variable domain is DSGVTQTPKHLITATGQRVTLRCSPRSGDLSVYWYQQSLDQGLQFLIQYYNGEERAKGNILERFSAQQFPDLHSELNLSSLELGDSALYFCASSHPLEKGGPYGYTFGSGTRLTVV.